This TCR beta chain was identified in a study of T cells in Graves' hyperthyroidism and ophthalmopathy (dated 2019 in TCRdb). For the study in its entirety: Peripheral blood samples were taken at the time of initial diagnosis, prior to any treatment. Thyroid tissue and blood T-cell repertoires from about 6 Graves' hyperthyroidism patients were also compared in the study. The 75 to 100 discovery patients were divided at random into training and test sets in a 7:3 ratio. According to the paper, TCR Vbeta CDR3 sequencing was carried out on 120 to 150 peripheral blood samples, which came from 40 to 45 ophthalmopathy, approximately 72 hyperthyroidism and around 17 progressor patients. Prospective prediction of ophthalmopathy was tested in an independent validation cohort consisting of fewer than 20 hyperthyroidism patients and approximately 16 patients who later progressed to ophthalmopathy. A discovery cohort of 95 to 100 patients, about 40 with Graves' ophthalmopathy and approximately 57 with stable Graves' hyperthyroidism, was used to find distinguishing TCR V-J signatures. Once sampling was done, hyperthyroidism patients were given methimazole at a starting dose of 30 mg daily, whereas ophthalmopathy patients were given high-dose intravenous methylprednisolone. The paper as a whole reports these results and caveats: A model built on a 13 V-J signature distinguished ophthalmopathy from stable hyperthyroidism, reaching roughly 88% sensitivity and around 81% specificity in cross-validation and 80%/75% in testing. Blood samples also contained most of the expanded thyroid clonotypes (frequency above 0.001), which suggests that blood repertoires may reflect thyroid immune responses. Sample size was not statistically predetermined, and investigators were not blinded to group allocation. In validation, the model predicted progression to ophthalmopathy with approximately 71% sensitivity and less than 80% specificity, a median of about 6.7 months before onset.

In the ophthalmopathy patients, disease was moderately to severely active, with a Clinical Activity Score of 3 or more, a NOSPECS grade of 4 or more, and a duration of less than 3 months. Any patient with an uncontrolled infection, another autoimmune disease, pregnancy or lactation was excluded. Diagnoses were based on clinical symptoms, serum thyroxine and TRAb, thyroid ultrasound and orbital computed tomography. PBMCs were isolated from about 9 ml of fresh peripheral blood by Ficoll-Paque density gradient centrifugation. Trizol reagent was used to extract total RNA, and RNA quality was then checked on an Agilent 2100 Bioanalyzer. The TCR beta CDR3 regions were amplified from RNA transcripts. The first round of RT-PCR for the TCR CDR3 was performed with the HTBI primer set and the Qiagen OneStep RT-PCR kit. The libraries were constructed in a second round of multiplex PCR and then size-selected and purified. Libraries were sequenced paired-end with 100 bp reads on an Illumina HiSeq2000. In the authors' own workflow: SOAPnuke was used to process the raw data, removing reads that contained adapters or uncalled bases, had a mean Phred below 15, or lacked an exact match to the constant primer or identifier. High-quality paired reads were merged with COPE v1.2.5, and unique nucleotide sequences were defined as clonotypes. MiTCR v1.1 was used to align the clonotypes against IMGT TRBV, TRBD and TRBJ reference segments. Only V-J combinations with frequency above 0.0001, covering about 99% of repertoires, were analysed. A TCS score was defined as the ratio between F50 (clonal expansion) and ExV (chaos), using BLOSUM62-based TCRdist between CDR3 peptides within each V-J. Welch's t-statistics and random forest reduced roughly 540 V-J features to roughly 13, which were used in a naive Bayes classifier (R e1071). TCRdb redid the processing of the public reads, applying fastp at Q25 and MiXCR, and retained in-frame beta chains. Entries are consolidated by CDR3 protein sequence, retaining the most common genes and DNA. The V and J calls, along with clone size, are taken from TCRdb and not from the paper's own processing. Within this sample are about 380,000 distinct CDR3 sequences, with approximately 17% of them counted one time only. The ten largest clones take up 40% of the sample.

The CDR3 starts with the cysteine, ends with the phenylalanine, and has 17 residues. Only the CDR3 DNA is retained, 51 bases long and in frame from the first base. According to the germline V gene (reference sequence), CDR1 reads LGHDT and CDR2 reads YNNKEL. V loses 1 base, J loses 1 base, and the germline ends lie 17 bases apart. Only a few counts were recorded for this clonotype. The antigen it binds to is not known. No clone much larger than this one lies a single base away; base qualities are absent. The receptor comes from a man aged 18 to 35 with Graves' ophthalmopathy. The sequenced material came from blood. The chain joins TRBV3-1 to TRBJ2-7; tentative D gene TRBD1, with 5 bases matching. In nucleotide form, the sequence is TGTGCCAGCAGCCAAGGTGGGCAGGGTATTTTATCCTACGAGCAGTACTTC. This translates into CASSQGGQGILSYEQYF.